This TCR beta chain was identified in a study of Graves' ophthalmopathy and Graves' hyperthyroidism. Whole-study context: Before any treatment was given, at initial diagnosis, peripheral blood was collected.

Study-wide findings and caveats: Sensitivity reached more than 85% and specificity 75% to 82% for a 13-signature model separating ophthalmopathy from stable hyperthyroidism.

RNA transcripts were the template, and TCR beta CDR3 regions were amplified from them. RT-PCR was first run with HTBI primers, then multiplex PCR in a second round. TCRdb used MiXCR to reprocess the multiplex PCR reads, holding one entry per CDR3 protein. The sample lists about 740,000 distinct CDR3 sequences; 40% were seen once. On this clonotype: Antigen specificity is unknown.

This CDR3 has 15 amino acids. J was trimmed by 2 bases and V by 2 bases; bases with no gene match: 6. Germline CDR1 reads LGHNA; CDR2 reads YSLEER. Sequenced material: peripheral blood. The chain links TRBV4-3 to TRBJ2-7; TRBD1 matches at 7 bases. This clonotype was obtained from an adult man with Graves' ophthalmopathy. This chain's CDR3 is CASSQPRTGTYEQYF. The CDR3 DNA reads TGCGCCAGCAGCCAACCTAGGACAGGTACCTACGAGCAGTACTTC.